This T cell receptor (beta chain) was captured by sequencing in a study of blood T cell repertoires in COVID-19. Background on the study: T cells, B-cell-depleted T cells, or PBMCs provided the cDNA or gDNA that served as material.

V was shortened by 4 bases and J by 5 bases, with 7 bases between the two germline ends. CDR3 length: 12 amino acids. Germline V gives CDR1 KGHDR, CDR2 SFDVKD. In the original workflow: Amplification from reference gene primers served as the basis for estimated nucleated cell counts. TCRdb keeps only in-frame clones here, not all; method: immunoSEQ multiplex PCR. That table is the source of V, J and clone size, and D and trimming were worked out from the DNA. The sample contains about 140,000 clones, about four fifths of which appear only once. The receptor comes from a woman in her sixties with acute or convalescent COVID-19. The genes are TRBV24-1 and TRBJ1-1; D not certain. Sequenced material: peripheral blood. The CDR3 coding sequence is TGTGCCACCAGTGACCATAGAACTGAAGCTTTCTTT. Its translation is CATSDHRTEAFF.